The clone carrying this T cell receptor (beta chain) is judged medium-sized (0.01 to 0.1%). This sample stems from a study of T and B cells in COVID-19 patients. Background on the study: Active-infection patients were older, median roughly 67 years, than recovered patients, median around 34 years. Of approximately 20 active-infection patients, 18 carried comorbidities linked to unfavorable COVID-19 outcome.

Multiplex PCR with BIOMED2 TRB-A/B primer pools amplified TRB rearrangements. TCRdb called the multiplex PCR reads again in MiXCR, with one record for every CDR3 protein. There are more than 15,000 distinct CDR3 sequences in the sample; roughly 36% occur only once, and about 17% lies in the top ten. From blood, roughly 220-550 ng of genomic DNA served as TRB template. Trimming removed 2 bases from V and 9 bases from J, with 11 bases in between. Germline V gene sequence: CDR1 MNHEY, CDR2 SMNVEV (reference sequence). CDR3 size: 14 residues. The rearrangement links TRBV27 to TRBJ1-6; tentatively, D is TRBD1 (6 bases). The source material was blood. The receptor comes from a human donor with active COVID-19. CDR3 DNA sequence: TGTGCCAGCAGTTTAAACAGGGACGTTTCACCCCTCCACTTT. Protein: CASSLNRDVSPLHF.